This paragraph reports one TCR beta chain. Its target is unknown. The data derive from a study of CD8+ T cells in alopecia areata. Whole-study results and caveats: Many expanded lesional clones remained in scalp and blood on tofacitinib.

RNA extraction and reverse transcription yielded cDNA as sequencing template. Assay used: immunoSEQ multiplex PCR; TCRdb lists only in-frame clones, some missing. The data show 100,000 or so clones, 50% to 60% seen once. J was trimmed by 6 bases and V by 5 bases; bases with no gene match: 13. Germline V gene sequence: CDR1 SEHNR, CDR2 FQNEAQ (reference sequence). This CDR3 comprises 16 residues. Treatment here: oral pan-JAK inhibitor, 5-10 mg twice daily. This sequence was found in a human donor with alopecia areata. The sample in question was CD8+ T cells sorted from blood, obtained between weeks 55 and 65, from a patient treated with tofacitinib. The chain combines TRBV7-9 with TRBJ2-5, with TRBD1 matching over 9 bases. CDR3 in DNA: TGTGCCAGCAGCCCAATTGCGGGACAGGGTACGAAGACCCAGTACTTC. Translating gives CASSPIAGQGTKTQYF. Full variable domain (rest looked up from reference TRBV7-9 and TRBJ2-5): DTGVSQNPRHKITKRGQNVTFRCDPISEHNRLYWYRQTLGQGPEFLTYFQNEAQLEKSRLLSDRFSAERPKGSFSTLEIQRTEQGDSAMYLCASSPIAGQGTKTQYFGPGTRLLVL.